This passage covers 7 T cell receptor beta chains from one sample sequenced in a study of CD8 T cells in Susac syndrome. Reverse transcription used about 0.45 to 1 ug RNA and random hexamers. TCRdb fed the immunoSEQ multiplex PCR reads into MiXCR, producing one record per CDR3 protein. The data show just over 300,000 distinct CDR3 sequences, roughly nine tenths seen once. Input material: CD4+ T cells from PBMCs. These receptors were taken from a human donor with multiple sclerosis.

This chain links TRBV3-1 with TRBJ1-5; D ambiguous. Germline V CDR1 and CDR2: LGHDT, YNNKEL (reference sequence). Trimming took 4 bases from V and 9 from J, leaving 16 bases between them. There are 14 residues in the CDR3. The CDR3 DNA reads as TGTGCCAGCAGCCTTACGGACCGGGCTGGGCCCCAGCATTTT. It translates to CASSLTDRAGPQHF.

This sequence joins TRBV7-2 and TRBJ1-2; D might be TRBD1 (5 bases). Germline V gives CDR1 SGHTA, CDR2 FQGNSA. The CDR3 has 15 residues. V was pared by 2 bases and J by 2 bases, with 12 bases between. CDR3 loop: CASSLFQGGNYGYTF. The CDR3 DNA is TGTGCCAGCAGCTTATTTCAGGGTGGGAACTATGGCTACACCTTC.

This clonotype was recorded once. CDR3 sequence: CASSYGTSGTQVSREQYF. CDR3 sequence (DNA): TGTGCCAGCAGCTACGGGACTAGCGGGACCCAAGTGTCGAGAGAGCAGTACTTC. The chain links TRBV6-5 to TRBJ2-7, with TRBD2 identical over 13 bases. Germline V lookup: CDR1 MNHEY, CDR2 SVGAGI. CDR3 length: 18 residues. Germline trimming cut 6 bases from V and 7 bases from J; bases unmatched to any gene: 18.

The chain combines TRBV18 with TRBJ2-7; unclear D gene. Trimming left V 0 bases short and J 0 bases short, with 15 bases between. Looked up from germline, CDR1 is KGHSH and CDR2 is LQKENI. The CDR3 covers 17 residues. CDR3 bases: TGTGCCAGCTCACCACCGGATCGAAAGGCCATCTCCTACGAGCAGTACTTC. Amino acid sequence: CASSPPDRKAISYEQYF.

The gene calls are TRBV4-3 and TRBJ2-3; TRBD1 might be the D (6 bases). CDR1 and CDR2 (germline): LGHNA, YSLEER. V lost 0 bases and J 10 bases, leaving 14 bases between the germline ends. This CDR3 is built from 14 residues. The CDR3 loop reads CASSQDRSGAPQYF. The CDR3 coding sequence is TGCGCCAGCAGCCAAGATCGATCAGGGGCCCCGCAGTATTTT.

This chain connects TRBV7-2 to TRBJ1-1, with 8 nucleotides matching TRBD1. The CDR3 loop spans 15 amino acids. J gave up 4 bases and V 8 bases, and 12 bases lay outside the gene matches. Germline V gene lookup returns CDR1 SGHTA and CDR2 FQGNSA. The CDR3 DNA reads TGTGCCAGCCGACTCGGGGCAGGGGGCTTCACTGAAGCTTTCTTT. Protein product: CASRLGAGGFTEAFF.

The gene calls are TRBV2 and TRBJ1-1; D not certain. Trimming stripped 1 base from V and 3 bases from J, with 3 bases between. This CDR3 spans 12 amino acids. Germline loops: CDR1 SNHLY, CDR2 FYNNEI. The CDR3 nucleotides read TGTGCCAGCAGTGAAGAGTACACTGAAGCTTTCTTT. Amino acid sequence: CASSEEYTEAFF.